This passage covers 25 T cell receptor beta chains from one sample sequenced in a study of blood T cell repertoires in COVID-19. This table comes from immunoSEQ multiplex PCR, and its TCRdb copy is limited to in-frame clones, with some not included. The repertoire consists of fewer than 250,000 clones, with around 85% occurring once and the leading ten covering about 3.5%. Sequencing input: PBMCs or T cells enriched from blood (not recorded which). The receptor source for this set is a woman between 25 and 40 years old who had recovered from COVID-19.

The chain couples TRBV29-1 to TRBJ2-6, with D uncertain. Germline CDR1 is SQVTM and CDR2 is ANQGSEA. CDR3 length equals 15 residues. V gave up 2 bases and J gave up 0 bases, with 8 bases separating them. CDR3 coding DNA: TGCAGCGTTGAATCCTCCGGCTCTGGGGCCAACGTCCTGACTTTC. Amino acids: CSVESSGSGANVLTF.

The chain is built from TRBV13 and TRBJ1-3; possible D gene TRBD1, 5 bases. V was clipped by 1 base and J by 2 bases, with 15 bases between them. This CDR3 contains 17 residues. From germline, CDR1 is PRHDT and CDR2 FYEKMQ (reference sequence). CDR3 amino acids: CASSLVTGQGPGNTIYF. Written as DNA, the CDR3 is TGTGCCAGCAGCTTAGTTACAGGTCAGGGTCCTGGAAACACCATATATTTT. The variable domain in full, completed from reference TRBV13 and TRBJ1-3, reads AAGVIQSPRHLIKEKRETATLKCYPIPRHDTVYWYQQGPGQDPQFLISFYEKMQSDKGSIPDRFSAQQFSDYHSELNMSSLELGDSALYFCASSLVTGQGPGNTIYFGEGSWLTVV.

The rearrangement joins TRBV30 to TRBJ1-4; no reliable D call. Germline loops: CDR1 GTSNPN, CDR2 SVGIG (reference sequence). The CDR3 runs 14 residues. V was clipped by 5 bases and J by 0 bases, with 10 bases between them. Here the CDR3 DNA reads TGTGCCTGGGGACCAGGCTCAACTAATGAAAAACTGTTTTTT. As protein: CAWGPGSTNEKLFF. Complete variable domain (other parts from reference TRBV30 and TRBJ1-4): SQTIHQWPATLVQPVGSPLSLECTVEGTSNPNLYWYRQAAGRGLQLLFYSVGIGQISSEVPQNLSASRPQDRQFILSSKKLLLSDSGFYLCAWGPGSTNEKLFFGSGTQLSVL.

The rearrangement links TRBV3-1 (or the pseudogene TRBV3-2) to TRBJ2-3, with a possible D match to TRBD1 (6 bases). The CDR3 consists of 14 residues. The germline gives CDR1 LGHDT, CDR2 YNNKEL (reference sequence). With 4 bases removed from V and 2 bases from J, the gap between germline ends came to 10 bases. For the CDR3, the DNA is TGTGCCAGCAGCCCCGGACAGATCACAGATACGCAGTATTTT. This codes for CASSPGQITDTQYF.

The gene calls are TRBV5-1 and TRBJ2-3, with no clear D. The CDR3 extends over 14 amino acids. Germline CDR1 is SGHRS and CDR2 is YFSETQ. V was trimmed by 0 bases and J by 2 bases, leaving 7 bases between them. CDR3 sequence: CASSLGAPTDTQYF. The CDR3 nucleotides are TGCGCCAGCAGCTTGGGGGCACCCACAGATACGCAGTATTTT.

The gene calls are TRBV27 and TRBJ1-1; 9 bases align to TRBD1. Per germline, CDR1 MNHEY and CDR2 SMNVEV (reference sequence). This CDR3 region has 15 residues. With 5 bases clipped from V and 5 bases from J, the junction kept 9 bases outside the gene matches. The CDR3 bases are TGTGCCAGCAGTCCCATCGGACAGGGGCGAACTGAAGCTTTCTTT. Protein product: CASSPIGQGRTEAFF.

The DNA for the CDR3 is TGTGCCAGCAGGTCCGCCGGGGGCACTGAAGCTTTCTTT. It specifies CASRSAGGTEAFF. The chain recombines TRBV28 with TRBJ1-1, with D maybe TRBD1 (5 bases). Per the germline V gene, CDR1 is MDHEN and CDR2 is SYDVKM. The CDR3 totals 13 residues. V was cut by 6 bases and J by 4 bases, with 12 bases left in between.

Many counts were recorded for this clone. CDR3 sequence: CASRTQGAVGYGYTF. The CDR3 DNA reads as TGTGCCAGCAGGACACAGGGGGCCGTCGGCTATGGCTACACCTTC. This chain joins TRBV28 and TRBJ1-2, with TRBD1 matching 9 bases. J gave up 4 bases and V 6 bases, and 9 bases lay outside the gene matches. The CDR3 spans 15 residues. Looked up from germline, CDR1 is MDHEN and CDR2 is SYDVKM.

The chain carries TRBV30 and TRBJ1-2, with 10 positions matching TRBD1. CDR3 size: 13 residues. Germline V gives CDR1 GTSNPN, CDR2 SVGIG (reference sequence). V shed 2 bases and J 8 bases; nucleotides not matched to a gene: 5. Here the CDR3 reads CAWSPDRGRGYTF. CDR3 DNA: TGTGCCTGGAGTCCCGACAGGGGGCGCGGCTACACCTTC.

The rearrangement joins TRBV9 to TRBJ1-5; D ambiguous. In germline, CDR1 is SGDLS, CDR2 YYNGEE. The CDR3 consists of 15 residues. The V end lost 3 bases, the J end lost 6 bases, and 16 bases lay between the germline ends. CDR3 loop: CASSAAGGNGQPQHF. CDR3 sequence (DNA): TGTGCCAGCAGCGCTGCCGGAGGGAACGGTCAGCCCCAGCATTTT.

The chain carries TRBV5-4 and TRBJ2-1; 8 bases line up with TRBD2. Germline-derived CDR1 and CDR2 are SGHNT and YYREEE (reference sequence). This CDR3 is built from 13 residues. Trimming cost V 9 bases and J 5 bases; bases outside gene matches: 7. CDR3 residues: CATRTSIDNEQFF. CDR3 DNA: TGTGCCACCAGGACTAGCATTGACAATGAGCAGTTCTTC.

V gene TRBV7-9 combines with J gene TRBJ1-4; D not certain. This CDR3 contains 13 residues. Germline V gene data show CDR1 as SEHNR and CDR2 as FQNEAQ (reference sequence). Trimming took off 7 bases at V and 8 bases at J, with 14 bases between the two ends. CDR3 residues: CASMPGVYEKLFF. The CDR3 DNA follows: TGTGCCAGCATGCCGGGAGTGTACGAAAAACTGTTTTTT.

The CDR3: CASRIEGVTGELFF. In nucleotides, the CDR3 is TGTGCCAGCAGAATCGAAGGGGTAACCGGGGAGCTGTTTTTT. The chain combines TRBV7-6 with TRBJ2-2, with D possibly being TRBD1 (5 bases). CDR1 SGHVS and CDR2 FNYEAQ come from the germline V gene. The length of the CDR3 is 14 residues. V was cut by 6 bases and J by 5 bases, with 13 bases left in between.

This clone was observed a handful of times. J is TRBJ1-6 and V is TRBV5-5; D unresolved. CDR1 and CDR2 from the germline V gene are SGHKS and YYEKEE (reference sequence). The CDR3 runs 17 residues. Trimming took 4 bases from V and 0 from J, leaving 14 bases between them. DNA of the CDR3: TGTGCCAGCAGCCCTCGGGAGGTCGGCTCCTATAATTCACCCCTCCACTTT. Its translation is CASSPREVGSYNSPLHF.

The chain recombines TRBV5-1 with TRBJ1-2; the match to TRBD1 covers 7 bases. The germline gives CDR1 SGHRS, CDR2 YFSETQ. This CDR3 region has 15 residues. J was trimmed by 2 bases and V by 0 bases; bases with no gene match: 4. CDR3 nucleotides: TGCGCCAGCAGCTTGGGCGGACAGGAGAACTATGGCTACACCTTC. Translation gives CASSLGGQENYGYTF.

The V call is TRBV4-1, the J call TRBJ1-1; tentative D call: TRBD1 (5 bases). Germline-derived CDR1 and CDR2 are MGHRA and YSYEKL. The CDR3 is 17 residues long. V shed 2 bases and J shed 1 base, with 17 bases lying between them. The CDR3, as DNA: TGCGCCAGCAGCCAATTGATTAAAGGGGCTAGGAACACTGAAGCTTTCTTT. Translating it yields CASSQLIKGARNTEAFF.

This chain links TRBV5-8 with TRBJ1-1; 8 bases agree with TRBD1. The V gene end was trimmed by 5 bases and the J gene end by 6 bases; junction bases not matched to a gene: 12. CDR1 SGHTS and CDR2 YDEGEE come from the germline V gene. CDR3 length equals 15 residues. This CDR3 reads CASRPVGRTGSEAFF. CDR3 in DNA: TGTGCCAGCAGACCGGTGGGGAGGACAGGGTCTGAAGCTTTCTTT.

V gene TRBV7-9 combines with J gene TRBJ2-1; D might be TRBD2 (5 bases). V lost 9 bases to trimming and J lost 7 bases, with 22 bases between them. CDR3 length: 15 amino acids. Germline values: CDR1 SEHNR, CDR2 FQNEAQ (reference sequence). The CDR3 sequence is CASVGGFLARNEQFF. Here the CDR3 DNA reads TGTGCCAGTGTTGGAGGCTTCCTCGCACGGAATGAGCAGTTCTTC.

DNA of the CDR3: TGCGCCAGCAGCACACCAGGGCAGAACCCCCTCAATGAGCAGTTCTTC. Amino acids: CASSTPGQNPLNEQFF. J is TRBJ2-1 and V is TRBV4-1, with a possible D match to TRBD1 (5 bases). CDR3 size: 16 residues. Germline values: CDR1 MGHRA, CDR2 YSYEKL. The V end was cut by 5 bases, the J end by 6 bases, with 20 bases between.

This CDR3 reads CASSLSGGPRNEQFF. The CDR3, as DNA: TGTGCCAGCAGTCTTAGCGGGGGGCCACGGAATGAGCAGTTCTTC. The chain couples TRBV6-2 or TRBV6-3 to TRBJ2-1, with 10 bases identical to TRBD2. V dropped 5 bases and J dropped 7; count of bases not matched to a gene: 8. The CDR3 extends over 15 amino acids. Germline V CDR1 and CDR2: MNHEY, SVGEGT.

The chain has TRBV2 and TRBJ1-4; D remains ambiguous. CDR3 length: 15 residues. Germline V gene data show CDR1 as SNHLY and CDR2 as FYNNEI. The V gene lost 2 bases and the J gene lost 0 bases, with 7 bases spanning the gap. This CDR3 is CASSEQHATNEKLFF. The CDR3 DNA sequence: TGTGCCAGCAGTGAACAACATGCAACTAATGAAAAACTGTTTTTT.

The chain is built from TRBV5-6 and TRBJ1-6; 7 bases agree with TRBD1. Germline V CDR1 and CDR2: SGHDT, YYEEEE. This CDR3 is 13 amino acids long. The V gene end was trimmed by 5 bases and the J gene end by 7 bases; junction bases not matched to a gene: 3. Written as DNA, the CDR3 is TGTGCCAGCAGGTCACAGGGGAATTCACCCCTCCACTTT. Encoded protein: CASRSQGNSPLHF.

The chain combines TRBV6-5 with TRBJ2-7, with 9 bases that match TRBD2. Trimming took 6 bases from V and 3 from J; bases not matched to a gene: 9. The CDR3 has 15 amino acids. Per germline, CDR1 MNHEY and CDR2 SVGAGI. CDR3: CASRPLGLANYEQYF. The CDR3 nucleotides are TGTGCCAGCAGACCCTTGGGACTAGCTAACTACGAGCAGTACTTC.

The chain carries TRBV27 and TRBJ2-7; TRBD1 agrees at 10 bases. V lost 5 bases and J lost 6; bases outside the gene matches: 7. CDR1 is MNHEY and CDR2 is SMNVEV in the germline V gene (reference sequence). The CDR3 is 14 residues long. CDR3 coding DNA: TGTGCCAGCAGTGCCAGACAGGGGGCATTCGAGCAGTACGTC. As protein: CASSARQGAFEQYV.

This rearrangement joins TRBV28 to TRBJ1-1; 8 bases are a match to TRBD1. The ends lost 8 bases at V and 2 bases at J; junction bases unmatched: 10. CDR3 length: 15 residues. Germline V gene lookup returns CDR1 MDHEN and CDR2 SYDVKM. CDR3 bases: TGTGCCAGCTATTCCCGGACAGGGCGCAACACTGAAGCTTTCTTT. Its protein is CASYSRTGRNTEAFF. The full variable domain, rest sourced from reference TRBV28 and TRBJ1-1, is DVKVTQSSRYLVKRTGEKVFLECVQDMDHENMFWYRQDPGLGLRLIYFSYDVKMKEKGDIPEGYSVSREKKERFSLILESASTNQTSMYLCASYSRTGRNTEAFFGQGTRLTVV.